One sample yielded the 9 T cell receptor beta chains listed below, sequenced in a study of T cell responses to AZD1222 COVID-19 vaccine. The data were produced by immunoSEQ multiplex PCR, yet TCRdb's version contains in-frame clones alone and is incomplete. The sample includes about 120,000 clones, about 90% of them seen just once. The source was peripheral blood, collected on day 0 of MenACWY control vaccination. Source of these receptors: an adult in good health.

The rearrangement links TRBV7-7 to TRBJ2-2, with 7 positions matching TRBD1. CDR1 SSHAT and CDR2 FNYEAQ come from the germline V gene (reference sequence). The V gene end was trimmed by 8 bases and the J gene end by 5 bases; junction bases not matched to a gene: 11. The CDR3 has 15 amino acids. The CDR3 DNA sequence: TGTGCCAGCCGCCGCCGAGGGGGCGGGACCGGGGAGCTGTTTTTT. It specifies CASRRRGGGTGELFF.

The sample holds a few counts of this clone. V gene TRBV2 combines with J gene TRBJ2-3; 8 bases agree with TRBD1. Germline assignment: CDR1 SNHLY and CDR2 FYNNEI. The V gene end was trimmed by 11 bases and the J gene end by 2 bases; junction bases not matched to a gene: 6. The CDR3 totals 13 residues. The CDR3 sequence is CAGQGAFTDTQYF. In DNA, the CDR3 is TGTGCCGGCCAGGGGGCGTTCACAGATACGCAGTATTTT.

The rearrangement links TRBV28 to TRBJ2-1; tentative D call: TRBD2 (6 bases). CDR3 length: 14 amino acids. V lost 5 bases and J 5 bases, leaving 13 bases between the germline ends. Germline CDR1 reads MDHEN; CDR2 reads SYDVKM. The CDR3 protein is CASSPGLYHNEQFF. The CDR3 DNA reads TGTGCCAGCAGTCCGGGACTTTATCACAATGAGCAGTTCTTC.

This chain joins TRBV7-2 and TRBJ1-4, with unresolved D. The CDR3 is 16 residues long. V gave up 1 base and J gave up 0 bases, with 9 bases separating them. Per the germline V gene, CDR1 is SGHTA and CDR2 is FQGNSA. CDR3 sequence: CASSLERMTTNEKLFF. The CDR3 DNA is TGTGCCAGCAGCTTAGAACGGATGACAACTAATGAAAAACTGTTTTTT.

DNA of the CDR3: TGTGCCAGCAGCTCCCCTAGACAGTCTAATAATGAAAAACTGTTTTTT. Residues: CASSSPRQSNNEKLFF. This rearrangement joins TRBV7-9 to TRBJ1-4; D may be TRBD1 (5 bases). The ends were cut back, 4 bases at V and 4 bases at J, with 16 bases in the middle. The germline gives CDR1 SEHNR, CDR2 FQNEAQ (reference sequence). This CDR3 contains 16 residues.

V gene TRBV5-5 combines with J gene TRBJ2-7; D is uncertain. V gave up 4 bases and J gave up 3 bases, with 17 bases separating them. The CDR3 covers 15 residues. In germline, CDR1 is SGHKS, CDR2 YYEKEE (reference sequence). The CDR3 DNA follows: TGTGCCAGCAGCCTCAGAACCCTTAGCCGCTACGAGCAGTACTTC. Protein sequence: CASSLRTLSRYEQYF.

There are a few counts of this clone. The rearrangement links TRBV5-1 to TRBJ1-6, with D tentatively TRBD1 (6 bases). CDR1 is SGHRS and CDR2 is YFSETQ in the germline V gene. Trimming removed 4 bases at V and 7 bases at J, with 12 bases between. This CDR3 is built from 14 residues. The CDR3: CASSLQGTNSPLHF. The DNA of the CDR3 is TGCGCCAGCAGCCTACAGGGTACGAATTCACCCCTCCACTTT. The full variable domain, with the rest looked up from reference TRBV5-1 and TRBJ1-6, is KAGVTQTPRYLIKTRGQQVTLSCSPISGHRSVSWYQQTPGQGLQFLFEYFSETQRNKGNFPGRFSGRQFSNSRSEMNVSTLELGDSALYLCASSLQGTNSPLHFGNGTRLTVT.

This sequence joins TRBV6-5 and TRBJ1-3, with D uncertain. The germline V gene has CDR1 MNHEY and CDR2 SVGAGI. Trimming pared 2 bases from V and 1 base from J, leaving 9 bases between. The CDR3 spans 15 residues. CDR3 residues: CASSYVTVSGNTIYF. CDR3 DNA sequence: TGTGCCAGCAGTTACGTAACGGTGTCTGGAAACACCATATATTTT.

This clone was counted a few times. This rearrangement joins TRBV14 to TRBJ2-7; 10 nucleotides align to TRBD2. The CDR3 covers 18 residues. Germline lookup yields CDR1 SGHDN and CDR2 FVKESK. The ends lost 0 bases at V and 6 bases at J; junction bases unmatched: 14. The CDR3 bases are TGTGCCAGCAGCCAAGAAATAAGTGGGCTAGCGGGAGCATTCGAGCAGTACTTC. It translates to CASSQEISGLAGAFEQYF.